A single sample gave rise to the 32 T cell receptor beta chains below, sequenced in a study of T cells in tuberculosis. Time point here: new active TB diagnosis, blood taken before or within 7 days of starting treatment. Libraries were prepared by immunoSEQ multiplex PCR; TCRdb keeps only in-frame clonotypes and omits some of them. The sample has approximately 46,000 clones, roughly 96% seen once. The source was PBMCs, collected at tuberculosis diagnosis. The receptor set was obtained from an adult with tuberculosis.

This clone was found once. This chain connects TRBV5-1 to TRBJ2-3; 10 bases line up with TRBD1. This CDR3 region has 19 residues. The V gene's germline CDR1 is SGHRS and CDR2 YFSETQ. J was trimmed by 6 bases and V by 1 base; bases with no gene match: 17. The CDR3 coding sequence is TGCGCCAGCAGCTTGCCCCGAACGGGACAGGGGCGTTCGACGGATACGCAGTATTTT. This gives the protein CASSLPRTGQGRSTDTQYF. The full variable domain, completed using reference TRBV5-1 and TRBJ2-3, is KAGVTQTPRYLIKTRGQQVTLSCSPISGHRSVSWYQQTPGQGLQFLFEYFSETQRNKGNFPGRFSGRQFSNSRSEMNVSTLELGDSALYLCASSLPRTGQGRSTDTQYFGPGTRLTVL.

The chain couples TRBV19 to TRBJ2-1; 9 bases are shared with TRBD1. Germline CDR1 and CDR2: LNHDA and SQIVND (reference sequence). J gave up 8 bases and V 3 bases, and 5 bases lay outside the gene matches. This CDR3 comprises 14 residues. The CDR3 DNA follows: TGTGCCAGTAGTATTACAGGGGGCACCCATGAGCAGTTCTTC. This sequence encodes CASSITGGTHEQFF.

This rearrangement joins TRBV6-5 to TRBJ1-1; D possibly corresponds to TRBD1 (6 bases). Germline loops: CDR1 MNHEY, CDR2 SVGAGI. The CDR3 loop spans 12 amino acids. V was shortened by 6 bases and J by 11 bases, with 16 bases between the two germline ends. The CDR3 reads CASSPGGGEAFF. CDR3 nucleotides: TGTGCCAGCAGCCCCGGGGGGGGCGAGGCTTTCTTT.

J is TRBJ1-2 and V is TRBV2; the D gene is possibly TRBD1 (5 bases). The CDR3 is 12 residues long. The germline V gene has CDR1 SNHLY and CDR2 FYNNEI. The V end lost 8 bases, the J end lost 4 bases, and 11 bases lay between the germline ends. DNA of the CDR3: TGTGCCAGCCGGGGGGGTGCCTATGGCTACACCTTC. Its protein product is CASRGGAYGYTF.

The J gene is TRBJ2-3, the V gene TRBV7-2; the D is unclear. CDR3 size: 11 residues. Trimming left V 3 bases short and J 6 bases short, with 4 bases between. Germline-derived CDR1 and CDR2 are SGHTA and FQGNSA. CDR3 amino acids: CASSFRDTQYF. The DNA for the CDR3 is TGTGCCAGCAGCTTCCGGGATACGCAGTATTTT.

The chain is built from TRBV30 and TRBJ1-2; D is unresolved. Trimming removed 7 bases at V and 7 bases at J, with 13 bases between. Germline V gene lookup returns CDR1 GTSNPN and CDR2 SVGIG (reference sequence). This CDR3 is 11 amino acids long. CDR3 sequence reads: CASASLIGYTF. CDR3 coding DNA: TGTGCCTCAGCGAGTCTGATTGGCTACACCTTC. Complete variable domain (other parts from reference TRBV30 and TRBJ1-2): SQTIHQWPATLVQPVGSPLSLECTVEGTSNPNLYWYRQAAGRGLQLLFYSVGIGQISSEVPQNLSASRPQDRQFILSSKKLLLSDSGFYLCASASLIGYTFGSGTRLTVV.

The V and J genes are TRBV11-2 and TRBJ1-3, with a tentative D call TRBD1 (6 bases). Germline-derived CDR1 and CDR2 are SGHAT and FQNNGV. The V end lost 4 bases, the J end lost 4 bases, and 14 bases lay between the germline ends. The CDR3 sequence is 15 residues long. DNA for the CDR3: TGTGCCAGCAGCTGGACAGCAACTCTCGGAAACACCATATATTTT. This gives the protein CASSWTATLGNTIYF.

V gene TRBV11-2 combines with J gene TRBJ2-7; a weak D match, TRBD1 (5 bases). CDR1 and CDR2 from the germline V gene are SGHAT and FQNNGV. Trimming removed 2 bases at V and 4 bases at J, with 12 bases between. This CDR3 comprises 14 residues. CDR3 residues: CASSLPRTLYEQYF. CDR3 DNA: TGTGCCAGCAGCTTACCTAGGACATTGTACGAGCAGTACTTC.

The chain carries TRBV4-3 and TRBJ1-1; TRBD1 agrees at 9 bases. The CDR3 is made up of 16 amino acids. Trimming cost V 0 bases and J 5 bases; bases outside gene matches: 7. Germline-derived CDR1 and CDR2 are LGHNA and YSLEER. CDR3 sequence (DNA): TGCGCCAGCAGCCAAGAAATAAGGACAGGGGAAACTGAAGCTTTCTTT. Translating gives CASSQEIRTGETEAFF.

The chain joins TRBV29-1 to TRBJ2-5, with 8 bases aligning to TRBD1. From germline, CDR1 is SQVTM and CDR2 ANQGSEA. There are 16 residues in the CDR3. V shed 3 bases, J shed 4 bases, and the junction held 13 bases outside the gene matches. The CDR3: CSVDSYRGVDRETQYF. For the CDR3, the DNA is TGCAGCGTTGATTCATACAGGGGGGTGGACAGAGAGACCCAGTACTTC.

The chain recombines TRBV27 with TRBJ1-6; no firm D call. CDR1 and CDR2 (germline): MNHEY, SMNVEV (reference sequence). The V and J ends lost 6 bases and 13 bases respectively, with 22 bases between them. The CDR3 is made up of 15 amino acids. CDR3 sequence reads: CASRPGNIFKFPLHF. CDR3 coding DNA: TGTGCCAGCAGACCGGGGAATATTTTTAAATTTCCCCTCCACTTT.

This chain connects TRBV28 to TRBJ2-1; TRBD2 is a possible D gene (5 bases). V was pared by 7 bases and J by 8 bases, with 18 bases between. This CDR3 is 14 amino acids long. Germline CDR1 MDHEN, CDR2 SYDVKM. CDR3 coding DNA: TGTGCCAGCAACGCCTGGGGTCTAGCTGATGAGCAGTTCTTC. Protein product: CASNAWGLADEQFF.

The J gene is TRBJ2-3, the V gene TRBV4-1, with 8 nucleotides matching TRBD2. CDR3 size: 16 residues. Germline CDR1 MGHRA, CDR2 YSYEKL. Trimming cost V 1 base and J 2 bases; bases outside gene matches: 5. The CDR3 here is CASSQVELADTDTQYF. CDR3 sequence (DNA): TGCGCCAGCAGCCAAGTAGAACTAGCGGACACAGATACGCAGTATTTT.

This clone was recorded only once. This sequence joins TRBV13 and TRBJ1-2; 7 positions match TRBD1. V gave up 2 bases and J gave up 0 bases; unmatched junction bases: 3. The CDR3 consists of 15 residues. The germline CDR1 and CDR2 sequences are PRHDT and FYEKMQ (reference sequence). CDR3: CASSLQQGANYGYTF. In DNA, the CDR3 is TGTGCCAGCAGCTTACAGCAGGGGGCTAACTATGGCTACACCTTC. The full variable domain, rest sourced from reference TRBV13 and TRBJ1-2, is AAGVIQSPRHLIKEKRETATLKCYPIPRHDTVYWYQQGPGQDPQFLISFYEKMQSDKGSIPDRFSAQQFSDYHSELNMSSLELGDSALYFCASSLQQGANYGYTFGSGTRLTVV.

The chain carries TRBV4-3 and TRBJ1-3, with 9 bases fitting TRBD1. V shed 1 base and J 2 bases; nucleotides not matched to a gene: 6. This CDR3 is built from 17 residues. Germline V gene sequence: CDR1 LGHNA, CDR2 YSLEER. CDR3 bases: TGCGCCAGCAGCCAAGCCACGGGACAGGGAACTGGAAACACCATATATTTT. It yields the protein CASSQATGQGTGNTIYF.

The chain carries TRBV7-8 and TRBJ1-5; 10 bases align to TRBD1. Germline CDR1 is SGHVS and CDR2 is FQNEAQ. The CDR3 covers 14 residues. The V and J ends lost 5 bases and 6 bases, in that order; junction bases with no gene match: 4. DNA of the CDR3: TGTGCCAGCAGCCTGGGACAGGGGAGTCAGCCCCAGCATTTT. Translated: CASSLGQGSQPQHF.

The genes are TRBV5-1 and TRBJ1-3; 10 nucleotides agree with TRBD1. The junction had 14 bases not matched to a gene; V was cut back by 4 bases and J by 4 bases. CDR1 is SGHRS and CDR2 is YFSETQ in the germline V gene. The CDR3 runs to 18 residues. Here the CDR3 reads CASSPRDRGLVEGNTIYF. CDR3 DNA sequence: TGCGCCAGCAGCCCCCGGGACAGGGGTTTAGTGGAGGGAAACACCATATATTTT.

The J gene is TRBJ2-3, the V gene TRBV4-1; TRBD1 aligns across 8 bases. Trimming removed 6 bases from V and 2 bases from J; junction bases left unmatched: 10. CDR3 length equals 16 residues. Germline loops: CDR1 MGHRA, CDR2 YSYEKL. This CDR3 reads CASRVRGHGYTDTQYF. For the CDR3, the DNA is TGCGCCAGCAGGGTCAGGGGGCACGGGTACACAGATACGCAGTATTTT.

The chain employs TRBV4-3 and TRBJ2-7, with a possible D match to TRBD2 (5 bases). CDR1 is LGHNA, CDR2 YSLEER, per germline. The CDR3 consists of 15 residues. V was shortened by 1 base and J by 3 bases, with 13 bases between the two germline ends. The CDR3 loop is CASSQGFIGSYEQYF. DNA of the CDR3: TGCGCCAGCAGCCAAGGATTCATTGGGAGCTACGAGCAGTACTTC.

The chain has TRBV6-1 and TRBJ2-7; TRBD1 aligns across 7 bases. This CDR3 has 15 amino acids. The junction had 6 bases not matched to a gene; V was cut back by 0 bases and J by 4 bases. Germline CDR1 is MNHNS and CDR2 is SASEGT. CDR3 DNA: TGTGCCAGCAGTGAAGCGCTCAACAGGGGATACGAGCAGTACTTC. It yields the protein CASSEALNRGYEQYF.

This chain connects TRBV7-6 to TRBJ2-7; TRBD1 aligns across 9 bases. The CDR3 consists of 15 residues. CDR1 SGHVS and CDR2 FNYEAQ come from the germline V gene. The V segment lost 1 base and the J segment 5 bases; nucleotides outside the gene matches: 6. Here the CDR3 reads CASSLEYRGRHEQYF. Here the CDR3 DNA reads TGTGCCAGCAGCTTAGAGTACAGGGGGCGGCACGAGCAGTACTTC.

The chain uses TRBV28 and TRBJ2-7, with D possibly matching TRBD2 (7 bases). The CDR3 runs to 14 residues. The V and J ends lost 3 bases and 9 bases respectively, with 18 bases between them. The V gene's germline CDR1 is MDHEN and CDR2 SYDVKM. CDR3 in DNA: TGTGCCAGCAGTTTTTCGCCCGCAGGGGAGGGGCAGTACTTC. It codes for CASSFSPAGEGQYF.

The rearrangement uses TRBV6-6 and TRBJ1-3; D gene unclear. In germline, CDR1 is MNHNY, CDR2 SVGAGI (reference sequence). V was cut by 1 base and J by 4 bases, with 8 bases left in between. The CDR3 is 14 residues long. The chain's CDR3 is CASSYFVQGNTIYF. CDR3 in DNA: TGTGCCAGCAGTTACTTCGTCCAGGGAAACACCATATATTTT.

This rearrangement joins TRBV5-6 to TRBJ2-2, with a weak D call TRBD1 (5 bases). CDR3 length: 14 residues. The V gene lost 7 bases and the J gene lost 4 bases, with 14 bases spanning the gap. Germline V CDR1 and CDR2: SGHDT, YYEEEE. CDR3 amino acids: CASWSGALTGELFF. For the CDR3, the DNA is TGTGCCAGCTGGAGTGGGGCCCTCACCGGGGAGCTGTTTTTT.

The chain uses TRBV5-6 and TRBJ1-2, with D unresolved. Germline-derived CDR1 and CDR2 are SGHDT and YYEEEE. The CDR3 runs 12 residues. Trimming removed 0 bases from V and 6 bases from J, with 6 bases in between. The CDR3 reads CASSLVHNGYTF. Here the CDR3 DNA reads TGTGCCAGCAGCTTGGTACACAATGGCTACACCTTC.

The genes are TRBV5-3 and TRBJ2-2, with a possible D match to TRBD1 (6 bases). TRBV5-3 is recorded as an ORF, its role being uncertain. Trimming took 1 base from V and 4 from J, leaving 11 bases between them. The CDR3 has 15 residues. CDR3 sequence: CARSLRQGSTGELFF. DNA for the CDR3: TGTGCCAGAAGCTTGAGGCAGGGGAGCACCGGGGAGCTGTTTTTT.

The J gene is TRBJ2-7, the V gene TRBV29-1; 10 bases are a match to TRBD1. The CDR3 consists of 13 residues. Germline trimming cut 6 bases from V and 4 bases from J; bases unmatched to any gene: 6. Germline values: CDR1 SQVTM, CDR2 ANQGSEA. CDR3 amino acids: CSVGWDRGYEQYF. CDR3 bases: TGCAGCGTCGGTTGGGACAGGGGTTACGAGCAGTACTTC.

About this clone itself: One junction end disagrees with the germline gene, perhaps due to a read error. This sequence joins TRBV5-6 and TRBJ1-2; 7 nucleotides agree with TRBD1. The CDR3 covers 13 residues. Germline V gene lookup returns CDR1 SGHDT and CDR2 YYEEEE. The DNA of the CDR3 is TGTGCCAGCAGCCGGGACAGACTTCTATCGCTCTCGTTC. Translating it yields CASSRDRLLSLSF.

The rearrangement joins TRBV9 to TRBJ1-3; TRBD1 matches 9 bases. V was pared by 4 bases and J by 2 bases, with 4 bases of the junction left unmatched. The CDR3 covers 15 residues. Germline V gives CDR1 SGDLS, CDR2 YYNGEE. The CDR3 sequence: CASSTTGGPGNTIYF. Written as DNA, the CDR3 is TGTGCCAGCAGCACGACAGGGGGACCTGGAAACACCATATATTTT.

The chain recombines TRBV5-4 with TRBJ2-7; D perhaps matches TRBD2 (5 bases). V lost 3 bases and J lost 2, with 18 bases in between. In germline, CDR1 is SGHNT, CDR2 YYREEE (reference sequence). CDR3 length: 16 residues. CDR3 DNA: TGTGCCAGCAGCTCCCGGTCGGACTTGAGCGCCTACGAGCAGTACTTC. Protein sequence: CASSSRSDLSAYEQYF.

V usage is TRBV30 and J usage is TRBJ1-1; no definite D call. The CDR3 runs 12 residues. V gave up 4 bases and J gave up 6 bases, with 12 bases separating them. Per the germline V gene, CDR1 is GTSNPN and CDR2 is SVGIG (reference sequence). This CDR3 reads CAWNPRASEAFF. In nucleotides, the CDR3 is TGTGCCTGGAATCCGAGAGCCTCTGAAGCTTTCTTT.

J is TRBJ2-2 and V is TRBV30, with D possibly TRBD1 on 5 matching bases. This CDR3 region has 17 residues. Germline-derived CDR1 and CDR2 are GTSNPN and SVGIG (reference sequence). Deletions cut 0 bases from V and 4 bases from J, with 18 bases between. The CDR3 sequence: CAWSVPLTVQVTGELFF. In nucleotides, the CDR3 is TGTGCCTGGAGTGTCCCGTTAACTGTACAGGTCACCGGGGAGCTGTTTTTT. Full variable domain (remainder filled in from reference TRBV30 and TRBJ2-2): SQTIHQWPATLVQPVGSPLSLECTVEGTSNPNLYWYRQAAGRGLQLLFYSVGIGQISSEVPQNLSASRPQDRQFILSSKKLLLSDSGFYLCAWSVPLTVQVTGELFFGEGSRLTVL.